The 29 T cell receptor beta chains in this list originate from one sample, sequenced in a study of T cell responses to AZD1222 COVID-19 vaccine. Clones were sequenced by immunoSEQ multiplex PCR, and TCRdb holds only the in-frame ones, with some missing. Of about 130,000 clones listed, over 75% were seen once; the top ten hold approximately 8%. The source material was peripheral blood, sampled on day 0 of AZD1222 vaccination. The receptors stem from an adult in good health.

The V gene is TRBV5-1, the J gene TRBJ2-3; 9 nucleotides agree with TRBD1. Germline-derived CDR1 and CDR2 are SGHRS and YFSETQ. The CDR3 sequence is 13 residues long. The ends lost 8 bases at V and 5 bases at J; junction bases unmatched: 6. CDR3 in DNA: TGCGCCAGTGCGTGGACAGGGGAAGATACGCAGTATTTT. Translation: CASAWTGEDTQYF.

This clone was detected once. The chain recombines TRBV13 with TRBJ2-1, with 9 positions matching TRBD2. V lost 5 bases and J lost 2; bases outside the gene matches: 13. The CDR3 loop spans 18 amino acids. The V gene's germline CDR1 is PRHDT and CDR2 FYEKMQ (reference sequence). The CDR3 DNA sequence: TGTGCCAGCAGCATAAGCCCCTGGGCTAGCGGGACCTACAATGAGCAGTTCTTC. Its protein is CASSISPWASGTYNEQFF.

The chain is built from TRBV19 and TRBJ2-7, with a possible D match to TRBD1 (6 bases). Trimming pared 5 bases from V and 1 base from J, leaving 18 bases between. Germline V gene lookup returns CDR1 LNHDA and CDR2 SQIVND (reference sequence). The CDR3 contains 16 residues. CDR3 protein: CASSSEVRDKSYEQYF. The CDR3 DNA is TGTGCCAGTAGTTCAGAAGTCCGGGACAAGTCCTACGAGCAGTACTTC.

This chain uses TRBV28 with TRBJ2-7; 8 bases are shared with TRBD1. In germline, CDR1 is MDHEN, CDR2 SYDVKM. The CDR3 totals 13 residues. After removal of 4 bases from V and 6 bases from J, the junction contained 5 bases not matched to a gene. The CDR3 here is CASSSRGLFEQYF. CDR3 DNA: TGTGCCAGCAGTTCCAGGGGGCTTTTCGAGCAGTACTTC.

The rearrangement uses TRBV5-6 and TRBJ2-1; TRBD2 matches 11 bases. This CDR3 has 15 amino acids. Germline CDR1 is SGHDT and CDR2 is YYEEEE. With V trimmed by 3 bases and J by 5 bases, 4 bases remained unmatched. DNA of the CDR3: TGTGCCAGCAGCTCGGGGACTAGCGGAAACAATGAGCAGTTCTTC. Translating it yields CASSSGTSGNNEQFF.

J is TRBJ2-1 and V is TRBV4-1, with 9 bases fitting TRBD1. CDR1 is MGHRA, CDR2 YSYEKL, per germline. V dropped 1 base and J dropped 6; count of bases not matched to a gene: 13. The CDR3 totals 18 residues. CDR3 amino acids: CASSQGKSWDRAFNEQFF. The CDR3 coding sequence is TGCGCCAGCAGCCAAGGGAAGTCGTGGGACAGGGCCTTCAATGAGCAGTTCTTC.

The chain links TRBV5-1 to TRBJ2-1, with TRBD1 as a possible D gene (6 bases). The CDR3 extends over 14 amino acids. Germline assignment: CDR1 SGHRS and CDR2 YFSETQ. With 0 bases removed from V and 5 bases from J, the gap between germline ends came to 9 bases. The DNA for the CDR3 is TGCGCCAGCAGCTTGGCGTGGACAGACAATGAGCAGTTCTTC. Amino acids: CASSLAWTDNEQFF.

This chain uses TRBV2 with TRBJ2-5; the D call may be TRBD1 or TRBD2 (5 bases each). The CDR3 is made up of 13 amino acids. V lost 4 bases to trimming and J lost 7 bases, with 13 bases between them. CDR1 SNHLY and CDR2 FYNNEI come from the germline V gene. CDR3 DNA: TGTGCCAGCAGTGGGGGACCAGAGTGGACCCAGTACTTC. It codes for CASSGGPEWTQYF.

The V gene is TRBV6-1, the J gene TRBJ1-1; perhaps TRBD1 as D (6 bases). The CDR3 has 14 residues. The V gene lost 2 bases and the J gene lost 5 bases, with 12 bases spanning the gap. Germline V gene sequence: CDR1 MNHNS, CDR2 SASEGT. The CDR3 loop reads CASSELGAGTEAFF. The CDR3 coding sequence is TGTGCCAGCAGTGAACTGGGGGCCGGGACTGAAGCTTTCTTT.

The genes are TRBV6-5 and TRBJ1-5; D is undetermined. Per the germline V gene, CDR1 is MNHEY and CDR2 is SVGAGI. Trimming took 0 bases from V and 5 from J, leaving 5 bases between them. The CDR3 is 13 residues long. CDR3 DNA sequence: TGTGCCAGCAGTTACTCAGGGTATCAGCCCCAGCATTTT. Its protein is CASSYSGYQPQHF.

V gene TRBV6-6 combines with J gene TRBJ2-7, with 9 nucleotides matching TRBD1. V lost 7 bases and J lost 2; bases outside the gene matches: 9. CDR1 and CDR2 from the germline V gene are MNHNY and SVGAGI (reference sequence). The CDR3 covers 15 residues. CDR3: CASTRTGDPTYEQYF. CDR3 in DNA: TGTGCCAGCACGAGGACAGGGGATCCTACCTACGAGCAGTACTTC.

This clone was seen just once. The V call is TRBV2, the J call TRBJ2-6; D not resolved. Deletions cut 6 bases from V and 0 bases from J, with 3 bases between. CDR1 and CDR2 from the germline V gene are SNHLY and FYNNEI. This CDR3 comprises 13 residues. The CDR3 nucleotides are TGTGCCAGCAGGGACTCTGGGGCCAACGTCCTGACTTTC. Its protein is CASRDSGANVLTF.

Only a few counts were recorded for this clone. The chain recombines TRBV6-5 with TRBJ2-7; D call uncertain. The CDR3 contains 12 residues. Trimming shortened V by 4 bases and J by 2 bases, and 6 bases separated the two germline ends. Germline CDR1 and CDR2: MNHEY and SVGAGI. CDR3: CASSSLAYEQYF. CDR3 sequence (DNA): TGTGCCAGCAGTTCACTCGCCTACGAGCAGTACTTC.

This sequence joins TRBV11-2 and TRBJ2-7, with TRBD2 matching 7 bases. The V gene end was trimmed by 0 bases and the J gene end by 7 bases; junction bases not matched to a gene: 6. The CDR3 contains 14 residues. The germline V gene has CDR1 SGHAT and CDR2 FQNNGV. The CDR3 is CASSLDRTSWEQYF. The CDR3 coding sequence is TGTGCCAGCAGCTTAGATAGGACTAGTTGGGAGCAGTACTTC.

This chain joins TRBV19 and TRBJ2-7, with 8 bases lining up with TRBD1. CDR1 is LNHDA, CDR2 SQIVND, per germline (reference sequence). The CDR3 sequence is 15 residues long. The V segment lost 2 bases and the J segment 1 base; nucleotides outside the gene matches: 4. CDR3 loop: CASSISGQGSYEQYF. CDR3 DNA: TGTGCCAGTAGTATATCCGGACAGGGATCCTACGAGCAGTACTTC. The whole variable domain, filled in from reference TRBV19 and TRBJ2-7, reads DGGITQSPKYLFRKEGQNVTLSCEQNLNHDAMYWYRQDPGQGLRLIYYSQIVNDFQKGDIAEGYSVSREKKESFPLTVTSAQKNPTAFYLCASSISGQGSYEQYFGPGTRLTVT.

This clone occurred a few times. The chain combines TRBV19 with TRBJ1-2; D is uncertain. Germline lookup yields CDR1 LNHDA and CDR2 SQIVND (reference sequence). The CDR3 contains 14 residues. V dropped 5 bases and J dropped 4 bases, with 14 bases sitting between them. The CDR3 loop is CASSQTVTSYGYTF. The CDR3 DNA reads TGTGCCAGTAGTCAGACTGTAACTTCCTATGGCTACACCTTC.

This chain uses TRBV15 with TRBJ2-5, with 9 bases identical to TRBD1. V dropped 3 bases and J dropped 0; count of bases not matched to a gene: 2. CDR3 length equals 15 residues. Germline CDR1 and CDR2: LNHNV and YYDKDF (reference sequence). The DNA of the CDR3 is TGTGCCACCAGCAGGGACAGGGGCAACCAAGAGACCCAGTACTTC. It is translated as CATSRDRGNQETQYF.

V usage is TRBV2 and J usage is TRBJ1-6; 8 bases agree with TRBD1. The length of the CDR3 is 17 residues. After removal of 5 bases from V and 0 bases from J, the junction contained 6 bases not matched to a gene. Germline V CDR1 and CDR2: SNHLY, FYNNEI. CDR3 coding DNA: TGTGCCAGCAGTTCCGGGACAGGCCTCTCCTATAATTCACCCCTCCACTTT. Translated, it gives CASSSGTGLSYNSPLHF.

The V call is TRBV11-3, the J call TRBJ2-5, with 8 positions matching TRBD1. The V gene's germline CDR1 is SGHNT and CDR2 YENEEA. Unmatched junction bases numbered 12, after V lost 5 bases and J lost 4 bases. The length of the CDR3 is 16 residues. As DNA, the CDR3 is TGTGCCAGCAGCACCAGGGGCCGGACAGGGCGAGAGACCCAGTACTTC. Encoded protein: CASSTRGRTGRETQYF.

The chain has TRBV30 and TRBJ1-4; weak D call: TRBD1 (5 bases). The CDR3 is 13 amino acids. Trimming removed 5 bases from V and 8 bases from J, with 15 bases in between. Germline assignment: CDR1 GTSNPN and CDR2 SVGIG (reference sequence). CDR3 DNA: TGTGCCTGGTCAGGGTTGGCAGAAGAAAAACTGTTTTTT. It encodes CAWSGLAEEKLFF.

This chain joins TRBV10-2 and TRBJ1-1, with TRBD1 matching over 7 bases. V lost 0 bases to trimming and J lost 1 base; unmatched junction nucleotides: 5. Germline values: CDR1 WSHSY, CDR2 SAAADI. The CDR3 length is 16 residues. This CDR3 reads CASSESKGTANTEAFF. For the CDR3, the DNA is TGCGCCAGCAGTGAGTCTAAGGGGACAGCGAACACTGAAGCTTTCTTT.

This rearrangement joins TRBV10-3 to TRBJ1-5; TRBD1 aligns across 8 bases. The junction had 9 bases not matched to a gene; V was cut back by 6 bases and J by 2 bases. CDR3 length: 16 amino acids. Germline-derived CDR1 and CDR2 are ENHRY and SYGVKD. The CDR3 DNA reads TGTGCCATCAGCACACAACCGGGACAGGGCAATCAGCCCCAGCATTTT. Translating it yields CAISTQPGQGNQPQHF.

CDR3 residues: CASSDGRVYGYTF. As DNA, the CDR3 is TGTGCCAGCAGTGATGGAAGGGTTTATGGCTACACCTTC. The chain is built from TRBV2 and TRBJ1-2; D not resolved. The germline V gene encodes CDR1 SNHLY and CDR2 FYNNEI. The CDR3 runs 13 residues. The germline V and J ends were trimmed by 3 bases and 5 bases, with 10 bases remaining between them.

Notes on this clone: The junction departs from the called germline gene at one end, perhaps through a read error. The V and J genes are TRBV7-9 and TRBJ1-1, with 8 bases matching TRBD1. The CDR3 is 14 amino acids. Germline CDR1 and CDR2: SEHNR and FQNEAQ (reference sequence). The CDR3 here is CASSSTLRGQDLGF. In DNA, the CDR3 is TGTGCCAGCAGCTCGACCCTTCGGGGACAGGATCTGGGGTTT.

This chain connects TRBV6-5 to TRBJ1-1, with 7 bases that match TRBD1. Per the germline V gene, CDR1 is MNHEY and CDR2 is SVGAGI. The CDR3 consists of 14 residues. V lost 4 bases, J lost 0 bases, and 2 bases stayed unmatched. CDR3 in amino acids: CASSFGQVNTEAFF. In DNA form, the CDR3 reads TGTGCCAGCAGTTTCGGACAGGTGAACACTGAAGCTTTCTTT.

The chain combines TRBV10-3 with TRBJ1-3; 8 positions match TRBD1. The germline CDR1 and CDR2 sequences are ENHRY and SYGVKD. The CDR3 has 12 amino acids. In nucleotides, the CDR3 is TGTGTTACAGGGGGCTCTGGAAACACCATATATTTT. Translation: CVTGGSGNTIYF.

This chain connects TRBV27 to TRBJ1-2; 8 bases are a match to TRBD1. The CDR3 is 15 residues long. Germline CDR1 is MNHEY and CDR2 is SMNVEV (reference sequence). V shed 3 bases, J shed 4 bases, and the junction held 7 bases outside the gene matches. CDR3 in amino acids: CASSFAGGGSYGYTF. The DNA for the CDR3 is TGTGCCAGCAGTTTCGCAGGGGGCGGGAGCTATGGCTACACCTTC.

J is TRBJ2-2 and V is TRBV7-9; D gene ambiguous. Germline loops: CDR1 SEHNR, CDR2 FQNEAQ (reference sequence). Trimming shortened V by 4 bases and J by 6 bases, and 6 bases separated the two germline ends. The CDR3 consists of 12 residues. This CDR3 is CASSSRAGELFF. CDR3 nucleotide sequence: TGTGCCAGCAGCTCCCGAGCCGGGGAGCTGTTTTTT.

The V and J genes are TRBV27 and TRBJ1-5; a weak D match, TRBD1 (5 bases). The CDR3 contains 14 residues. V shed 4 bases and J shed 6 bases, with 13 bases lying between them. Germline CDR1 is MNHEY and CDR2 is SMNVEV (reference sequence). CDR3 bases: TGTGCCAGCAGTTCCATGGGGGATGGTCAGCCCCAGCATTTT. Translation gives CASSSMGDGQPQHF.